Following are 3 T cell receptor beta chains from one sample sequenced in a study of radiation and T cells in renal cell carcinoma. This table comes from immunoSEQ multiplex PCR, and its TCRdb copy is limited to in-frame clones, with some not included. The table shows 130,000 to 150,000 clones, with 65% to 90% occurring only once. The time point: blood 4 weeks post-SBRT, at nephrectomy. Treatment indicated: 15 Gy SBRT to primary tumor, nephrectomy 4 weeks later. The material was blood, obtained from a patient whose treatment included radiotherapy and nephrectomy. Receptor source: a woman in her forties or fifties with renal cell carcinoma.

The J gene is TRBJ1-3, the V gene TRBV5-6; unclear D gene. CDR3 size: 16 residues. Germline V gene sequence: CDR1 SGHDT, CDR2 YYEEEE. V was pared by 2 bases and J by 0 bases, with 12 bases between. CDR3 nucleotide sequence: TGTGCCAGCAGCTTACCGTCGGGCTACTCTGGAAACACCATATATTTT. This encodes CASSLPSGYSGNTIYF.

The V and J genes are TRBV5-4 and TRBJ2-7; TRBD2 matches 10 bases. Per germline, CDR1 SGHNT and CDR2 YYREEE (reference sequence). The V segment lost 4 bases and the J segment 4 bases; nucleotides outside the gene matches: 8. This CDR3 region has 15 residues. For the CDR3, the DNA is TGTGCCAGCAGCCGCGGACTAGCGGAAGGGTACGAGCAGTACTTC. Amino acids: CASSRGLAEGYEQYF.

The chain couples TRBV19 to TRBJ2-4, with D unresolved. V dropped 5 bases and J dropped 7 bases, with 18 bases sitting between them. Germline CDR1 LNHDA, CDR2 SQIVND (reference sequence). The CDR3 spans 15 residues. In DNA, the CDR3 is TGTGCCAGTAGTTTGTCCGGGTATGTTGGGAACATTCAGTACTTC. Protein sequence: CASSLSGYVGNIQYF. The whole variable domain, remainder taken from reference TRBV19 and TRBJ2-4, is DGGITQSPKYLFRKEGQNVTLSCEQNLNHDAMYWYRQDPGQGLRLIYYSQIVNDFQKGDIAEGYSVSREKKESFPLTVTSAQKNPTAFYLCASSLSGYVGNIQYFGAGTRLSVL.